This T cell receptor beta chain was captured in a study of molecular identifiers for immune sequencing clone quantification. As previously described, bulk TCR libraries were made using listed TCR primers. TCRdb fed the PCR reads into MiXCR, producing one record per CDR3 protein. The sample contains about 640,000 distinct CDR3 sequences, around 20% of which appear only once. In its sample, this clonotype was seen a few times. CDR1 is SEHNR, CDR2 FQNEAQ, per germline (reference sequence). This CDR3 has 18 residues. Losses at the gene ends were 4 bases for V and 1 base for J; bases not matched to a gene: 11.

What was sequenced was naive CD8+ T cells from blood, with Jurkat cell RNA spiked in. The subset was: FACS-sorted CD8+CD4-CCR7+CD45RA+ naive T cells. This receptor was identified in a human donor in good health. Some libraries in this study had Jurkat cell RNA spiked in. The chain is built from TRBV7-9 and TRBJ2-1, with 9 positions matching TRBD1. The CDR3 nucleotides read TGTGCCAGCAGCTCGAGACAGGGGGTTCTTGGGTCCTACAATGAGCAGTTCTTC. Protein sequence: CASSSRQGVLGSYNEQFF. The complete variable domain, with remaining parts taken from reference TRBV7-9 and TRBJ2-1, reads DTGVSQNPRHKITKRGQNVTFRCDPISEHNRLYWYRQTLGQGPEFLTYFQNEAQLEKSRLLSDRFSAERPKGSFSTLEIQRTEQGDSAMYLCASSSRQGVLGSYNEQFFGPGTRLTVL.